Only one count was recorded for the clone carrying this T cell receptor beta chain. Its antigen is undetermined. The study reverse transcribed the entire isolated RNA, so it sequenced expressed TCRB transcripts. Method: immunoSEQ multiplex PCR; TCRdb's copy keeps in-frame clones and lacks some. The data hold more than 85,000 clones, with almost 40% observed a single time. Trimming removed 0 bases at V and 0 bases at J, with 11 bases between. Germline V gene lookup returns CDR1 KGHSH and CDR2 LQKENI. The CDR3 has 16 amino acids. The entry originates in a study of beta chain features in type 1 diabetes. Study context: Similarity in age, gender and cell yields was seen between patients and healthy donors.

Study-wide results and limits: Moderate but significant shortening of TCRB CDR3s was recorded in all four CD4+ subsets from Type 1 diabetes patients. VDJ junctions from type 1 diabetes patients carried fewer insertions and larger deletions.

Sequencing input: stem cell memory CD4+ T cells from blood. This clonotype originated in a woman aged 18-29 years in good health. The gene calls are TRBV18 and TRBJ1-1; TRBD1 is a possible D gene (5 bases). The CDR3 loop reads CASSPPLQGMNTEAFF. DNA of the CDR3: TGTGCCAGCTCACCACCGCTTCAGGGCATGAACACTGAAGCTTTCTTT.